Following are 10 T cell receptor beta chains from one sample sequenced in a study of blood T cell repertoires in COVID-19. TCRdb keeps only in-frame clones here, not all; method: immunoSEQ multiplex PCR. Among around 170,000 clones listed, roughly 90% were seen once. Sequenced sample: peripheral blood. The receptor source for this set is a man aged 55-75 years with acute or convalescent COVID-19.

The genes are TRBV3-1 (or the pseudogene TRBV3-2) and TRBJ1-5; 8 bases align to TRBD1. The CDR3 totals 16 residues. Trimming took 2 bases from V and 5 from J; bases not matched to a gene: 8. The V gene's germline CDR1 is LGHDT and CDR2 YNNKEL (reference sequence). In DNA form, the CDR3 reads TGTGCCAGCAGCCAAAGAAAAGGGACAGGCGATCAGCCCCAGCATTTT. This gives the protein CASSQRKGTGDQPQHF.

As for this clone: Other DNA sequences in this specimen translate into the identical CDR3. The chain joins TRBV5-1 to TRBJ1-1; 7 bases match TRBD1. After removal of 2 bases from V and 0 bases from J, the junction contained 4 bases not matched to a gene. This CDR3 contains 15 residues. Germline CDR1 and CDR2: SGHRS and YFSETQ. In nucleotides, the CDR3 is TGCGCCAGCAGCTTAGGGACAGTTATGAACACTGAAGCTTTCTTT. Its protein product is CASSLGTVMNTEAFF.

V usage is TRBV5-1 and J usage is TRBJ2-5; 12 nucleotides align to TRBD2. CDR3 size: 16 residues. V lost 0 bases and J lost 4; bases outside the gene matches: 4. Germline V CDR1 and CDR2: SGHRS, YFSETQ. Here the CDR3 reads CASSLVLAGGVETQYF. In DNA, the CDR3 is TGCGCCAGCAGCTTGGTACTAGCGGGGGGAGTAGAGACCCAGTACTTC.

The chain couples TRBV2 to TRBJ2-2, with a tentative D call TRBD1 (6 bases). Germline V CDR1 and CDR2: SNHLY, FYNNEI. The CDR3 runs 16 residues. The V gene lost 7 bases and the J gene lost 0 bases, with 15 bases spanning the gap. CDR3: CASIKQGGSNTGELFF. The CDR3 coding sequence is TGTGCCAGCATCAAACAGGGTGGGTCGAACACCGGGGAGCTGTTTTTT.

This clone has only a few counts. This chain connects TRBV14 to TRBJ2-5; no reliable D call. CDR1 is SGHDN and CDR2 is FVKESK in the germline V gene. The CDR3 extends over 13 amino acids. V shed 4 bases and J shed 7 bases, with 13 bases lying between them. CDR3 loop: CASSPPYGLTQYF. The CDR3, as DNA: TGTGCCAGCAGCCCCCCCTATGGTTTGACCCAGTACTTC.

V usage is TRBV24-1 and J usage is TRBJ1-1; no reliable D call. The CDR3 contains 14 residues. Germline loops: CDR1 KGHDR, CDR2 SFDVKD. V lost 4 bases, J lost 1 base, and 9 bases lay in between. The CDR3 region is CATSDGVGNTEAFF. CDR3 coding DNA: TGTGCCACCAGTGACGGGGTGGGGAACACTGAAGCTTTCTTT.

This chain links TRBV3-1 (or the pseudogene TRBV3-2) with TRBJ1-3; D is uncertain. The CDR3 runs to 13 residues. V shed 4 bases and J shed 4 bases, with 8 bases lying between them. Germline V gene sequence: CDR1 LGHDT, CDR2 YNNKEL (reference sequence). CDR3 DNA sequence: TGTGCCAGCAGCCCCATGCAGGGAAACACCATATATTTT. Its translation: CASSPMQGNTIYF.

J is TRBJ2-1 and V is TRBV19; TRBD1 agrees at 9 bases. CDR1 and CDR2 (germline): LNHDA, SQIVND (reference sequence). The trim removed 3 bases at V and 6 bases at J, leaving 9 bases unmatched. The CDR3 runs 16 residues. In DNA, the CDR3 is TGTGCCAGTAGTATCATTCCGGGACAGGGATCCAATGAGCAGTTCTTC. This sequence encodes CASSIIPGQGSNEQFF.

This clone was seen only once. The chain has TRBV18 and TRBJ1-2; 9 nucleotides align to TRBD1. Germline loops: CDR1 KGHSH, CDR2 LQKENI. V was clipped by 10 bases and J by 10 bases; unmatched bases: 16. The CDR3 sequence is 14 residues long. In DNA form, the CDR3 reads TGTGCCAACTCTGCCGCCGCCGGGACAGGGCTCTACACCTTC. Translation: CANSAAAGTGLYTF.

The chain combines TRBV5-4 with TRBJ1-2, with D perhaps matching TRBD1 (5 bases). Trimming took 1 base from V and 4 from J, leaving 11 bases between them. The germline CDR1 and CDR2 sequences are SGHNT and YYREEE (reference sequence). CDR3 length equals 14 residues. CDR3 residues: CASSLRGPLYGYTF. Here the CDR3 DNA reads TGTGCCAGCAGCTTGAGGGGCCCTCTCTATGGCTACACCTTC.